A single T cell receptor (beta chain) is shown here with its context. Antigen specificity is unknown. Cryopreserved PBMCs provided approximately 2.2 micrograms of genomic DNA for the TCR beta libraries. The entry originates in a study of cytotoxic CD8 clonotypes in ibrutinib-treated CLL. Study background: By median approximately 63 months, 12 had progressed and roughly 15 stayed remitted; responses had been 2 complete and about 25 partial. Whole-study findings and limits: Clonality measured at baseline exceeded age-matched healthy donors, tracking circulating CD8+ T-cell counts.

TCRdb's copy holds only in-frame clones and misses some; the assay was immunoSEQ multiplex PCR. Among about 330,000 clones listed, 60% to 80% were seen once. Germline CDR1 MDHEN, CDR2 SYDVKM. The CDR3 has 16 amino acids. V shed 5 bases, J shed 1 base, and the junction held 5 bases outside the gene matches. The chain is built from TRBV28 and TRBJ2-2; 9 bases are a match to TRBD1. The sample here was PBMCs, taken after 36 months of ibrutinib treatment. The clonotype comes from a human donor with chronic lymphocytic leukemia. The CDR3 protein is CASSRAGQGNTGELFF. CDR3 DNA: TGTGCCAGCAGTCGCGCGGGACAGGGGAACACCGGGGAGCTGTTTTTT. Full variable domain (missing parts from reference TRBV28 and TRBJ2-2): DVKVTQSSRYLVKRTGEKVFLECVQDMDHENMFWYRQDPGLGLRLIYFSYDVKMKEKGDIPEGYSVSREKKERFSLILESASTNQTSMYLCASSRAGQGNTGELFFGEGSRLTVL.